The clone carrying this TCR beta chain has only a few counts. TCRdb reprocessed the 5' RACE reads via MiXCR and lists one record per CDR3 protein. Among roughly 330,000 distinct CDR3 sequences, 3% to 4.5% were seen once, and the ten largest hold roughly 24%. The data belong to a study of T cells after yellow fever vaccination. Germline CDR1 SGHTA, CDR2 FQGNSA. This CDR3 region has 14 residues. V lost 3 bases, J lost 12 bases, and 18 bases lay in between. The TCR originated in a man between 18 and 29 years old who received the YFV17D yellow fever vaccine. Sequenced material: PBMCs, taken 5 days after the yellow fever booster vaccination. The gene calls are TRBV7-2 and TRBJ2-1; D might be TRBD1 (6 bases). The CDR3 loop reads CASSFRTAQSPQFF. For the CDR3, the DNA is TGTGCCAGCAGCTTCCGGACAGCCCAATCCCCGCAGTTCTTC.